This T cell receptor (beta chain) is drawn from a study of cytomegalovirus exposure and HLA in healthy donors (dated by TCRdb to about 2017). General notes on the study: According to an earlier analysis of 587 of the donors, roughly 180 million T cells yielded some 120 million unique TCR beta sequences and about 280 Gb of sequence data. Roughly 320 gigabases of sequencing data and around 85 million unique TCR sequences made up an early release that covered around 640 HLA-typed donors. Of the 300 to 500 genotyped donors, 65% to 90% were placed in the genetic ancestry cluster associated with self-reported Caucasian donors. The aim of the study was to test whether cataloging public T cell receptors could identify signatures of past pathogen exposure. The study used immunosequencing to profile the T cell repertoires of about 670 subjects and linked those repertoires to cytomegalovirus serostatus. In addition to the first cohort of several hundred subjects, a separate validation cohort of 120 different subjects was used. To predict cytomegalovirus infection status, the study combined high-throughput TCR immunosequencing, statistical association of individual TCRs with disease status, and machine learning. A later analysis re-analyzed previously published TCR beta repertoires from roughly 690 donors and added high-resolution HLA genotyping to study TCR occurrence patterns. In the later analysis, no new phenotypic data were used to find candidate immune exposures; instead, reliance was placed on TCR beta sequences and their occurrence across donors. In an earlier analysis of over 550 of the donors, high-throughput TCR beta sequencing was used to judge whether each TCR beta V gene segment behaved as functional or pseudogenic. Donor age, sex, ethnicity and CMV serostatus were compiled alongside the repertoire data. In a later genetic analysis, genome-wide SNP genotypes for about 55% of the roughly 700 donors were used, and that subset was treated as a discovery cohort. Every discovery cohort repertoire had been produced on one sequencing platform. Class I and class II HLA loci were covered by the typing at four-digit resolution. The number of typed donors differed by locus: about 629-640 for A, B, C, DRB1 and DQB1; some 500 for DQA1; around 580 for DPA1; and roughly 450 for DPB1. Because of strong linkage in the cohort, four or five DR-DQ haplotypes were treated as single units for association and clustering. On average, around 240,000 unique TCR beta nucleotide sequences were sequenced per donor among roughly 430 genotyped donors of the cohort, with 15% to 20% of those sequences being non-productive. Summary of the overall study and its limitations: In a later analysis, HLA-associated TCR beta chains showed more clonal expansion and lower generation probabilities than non-associated chains that were equally common. In an earlier analysis of 500 to 650 of the donors, most TCR beta V segments appeared in productive rearrangements about 90% or about 30% of the time, broadly matching IMGT annotations. Because HLA typing was unavailable for some donors at each locus, only the typed subset was used in association tests. A later genetic analysis reported fewer N-insertions in productive TCRs among donors in an Asian-associated ancestry cluster than the approximately 700-donor mean. Strong co-occurrence of HLA alleles, especially DR and DQ, made assigning TCR associations to individual alleles difficult. It was suggested by the authors that the approach could potentially be generalized to other disease states and immunological phenotypes. Only TCR beta chains were sequenced in this cohort, and the absence of alpha or paired-chain data limited detectable features. A further reported finding was that TCR beta sequences accurately predicted the HLA-A and HLA-B alleles for most subjects in the first cohort. A later analysis associated 15,000 or so TCR beta sequences with specific HLA alleles at a false discovery rate of 0.05. Cytomegalovirus status was reported to be diagnosed by the classifier with high specificity and sensitivity in both the original and validation cohorts. According to a later analysis, TCR association rates differed among HLA loci, with DRB1 alleles showing the most associated TCRs and HLA-C alleles showing the fewest. A cluster of highly shared sequence variants was judged likely to be a technical artifact of the sequencing pipeline. CMV serostatus was the only immune exposure information available for the cohort. According to a later analysis, most CMV-associated TCR beta chains appeared to be HLA-restricted, and the HLA associations seemed to be driven largely by CMV exposure. The 87-base-pair reads could not distinguish some IMGT-functional V segments, including TRBV6-2 and TRBV6-3, so those segments were excluded. While some public TCRs were present in many individuals, most TCR sequences turned up only very rarely across donors. Seventeen rarely observed V segments, including chromosome 9 orphons, were excluded from the earlier analysis of some 590 of the donors because counts were too low. Several of the top co-occurrence clusters appeared to be linked to parvovirus B19, influenza, CMV and Epstein-Barr virus, according to a later analysis. In vitro tests confirmed that a few of the cytomegalovirus-associated TCR beta chains recognize cytomegalovirus antigens. Linkage disequilibrium might explain the correlated functional status among segregating V segments, but an unknown experimental factor could not be ruled out. A later genetic analysis associated a missense DCLRE1C variant with V-gene and J-gene trimming of TCR beta chains, and an independent cohort replicated the association. Roughly uniform sequencing depth across donors was assumed in presence/absence analyses, although this assumption may not hold. In the study, 150 to 200 TCR beta chains were listed as associated with cytomegalovirus.

V was cut back by 4 bases and J by 4 bases, leaving a gap of 11 bases between them. The CDR3 has 13 amino acids, counting the end cysteine and phenylalanine. CDR3 DNA only is kept here, 39 bases in frame from base 1. The germline V gene encodes CDR1 SGHDT and CDR2 YYEEEE. The cohort comprised 666 healthy bone marrow donors. Cohort members were all nominally healthy when sampled, although unrecorded immune exposures were likely present. The donor tested CMV seronegative and was one of the 352 seronegative cohort members. A peripheral blood sample was collected from each donor, and TCR beta sequencing was performed on peripheral blood mononuclear cells. The Qiagen DNeasy Blood Extraction Kit was used to extract genomic DNA from the blood cell samples. The library relied on the immunoSEQ multiplex PCR assay. The multiplex PCR relied on a mix of 60 forward primers for TCR Vbeta segments and 13 reverse primers for TCR Jbeta segments. The CDR3 region of rearranged TCR beta genes was amplified from genomic DNA by a multiplex PCR assay. Amplified TCR beta libraries were sequenced as 87-base-pair reads on the Illumina HiSeq System. The authors' pipeline ran thus. A later analysis tallied around 87 million unique TCR beta chains across the roughly 610 repertoires, and about 12 million of those chains were shared by two or more donors. Raw reads were error-corrected and collapsed into unique sequences by a nearest-neighbor algorithm in which closely related sequences were merged to remove PCR and sequencing errors. CDR3 sequences were aligned to IMGT reference sequences to assign V, D and J gene segments. For a sequence to be retained, a match of at least six nucleotides was required to both a V gene segment and a J gene segment. Rearrangements were classified as productive when the CDR3 lacked stop codons and remained in frame with V and J, and all other rearrangements were classified as non-productive. CDR3 was defined by IMGT convention, running from the second conserved V-encoded cysteine to the conserved J-encoded phenylalanine. The earlier analysis of about 570 of the donors excluded any sequence lacking an unambiguous match to a single V gene segment. In an earlier analysis of a few hundred of the donors, a V segment was called functional when productive rearrangements were above 56.7%, and segregating when the standard deviation between donors exceeded 5%. A statistical classification framework was built for diagnosing cytomegalovirus status from the catalog of TCR beta chain sequences. A later analysis assigned V and J genes by comparing TCR nucleotide sequences with IMGT/GENE-DB human TR gene sequences. In a later analysis, CDR3 sequences and most-parsimonious VDJ recombination scenarios were assigned using the TCRdist pipeline. In a later analysis, each TCR beta chain was defined by its CDR3 amino acid sequence together with its V-gene family, and reads lacking a unique V-gene family were excluded. To address suspected cross-contamination and a sequencing artifact, a later analysis removed 550 to 750 highly shared, low-generation-probability nucleotide sequences. In a later analysis, a clonal expansion index was calculated for each public chain from normalized within-repertoire ranks of inferred template counts. A later analysis computed generation probabilities with a VDJ recombination model fitted to out-of-frame rearrangements, and checked the results against IGoR. Hypergeometric tests were used in a later analysis to score TCR-TCR, TCR-HLA and TCR-CMV co-occurrence, with a repertoire-size bias correction applied to the TCR pairs. In a later analysis, false discovery rates were estimated by permuting HLA or CMV assignments 20 times. A later analysis grouped co-occurring TCRs with DBSCAN, adding TCRdist sequence similarity when clustering within HLA-allele-positive subsets. Repertoires with fewer than 30,000 or more than 120,000 public chains, plus five repertoires with anomalous nucleotide sharing, were excluded from co-occurrence clustering. This immuneACCESS table, as held by TCRdb, lists in-frame sequences with V and J called but not all clones. Of the missing ones, under half trace to an unresolved V gene in checked studies; the others have no known cause. The V and J calls and clone size were taken over from that table, and D and trimming were inferred from the DNA. The sample profile shows around 99,000 clones; 63% of them were found once. Jointly, the top ten make up around 6.3% of the sample.

This clone was found a few times. Its antigen remains undetermined. No base quality values were provided; no much bigger clone lies one nucleotide off. The sample carries other DNA sequences with the same CDR3. This receptor was taken from a woman aged 25 to 39 in good health and CMV-seronegative. The source material was PBMCs. This sequence uses TRBV5-6 and TRBJ1-2; perhaps TRBD1 is the D gene, with 6 bases matching. The nucleotide sequence is given as TGTGCCAGCAGCCGAGGGGGATTCTATGGCTACACCTTC. The resulting protein is CASSRGGFYGYTF. Supplemented by the reference TRBV5-6 and TRBJ1-2 proteins around the CDR3, the complete variable domain is DAGVTQSPTHLIKTRGQQVTLRCSPKSGHDTVSWYQQALGQGPQFIFQYYEEEERQRGNFPDRFSGHQFPNYSSELNVNALLLGDSALYLCASSRGGFYGYTFGSGTRLTVV.